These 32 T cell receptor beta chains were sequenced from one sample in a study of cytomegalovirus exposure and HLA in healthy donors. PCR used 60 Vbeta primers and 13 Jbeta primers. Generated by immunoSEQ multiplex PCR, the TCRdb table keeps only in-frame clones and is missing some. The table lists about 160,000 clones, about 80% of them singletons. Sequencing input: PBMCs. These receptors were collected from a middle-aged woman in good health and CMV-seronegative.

The CDR3 nucleotides are TGCGCCAGCAGCCAAGATCTTGGTCTAGCTGACACGGTGAGCTACGAGCAGTACTTC. This translates into CASSQDLGLADTVSYEQYF. This chain uses TRBV4-1 with TRBJ2-7, with a possible D match to TRBD2 (5 bases). The CDR3 spans 19 residues. Germline V CDR1 and CDR2: MGHRA, YSYEKL. V was clipped by 0 bases and J by 3 bases, with 24 bases between them.

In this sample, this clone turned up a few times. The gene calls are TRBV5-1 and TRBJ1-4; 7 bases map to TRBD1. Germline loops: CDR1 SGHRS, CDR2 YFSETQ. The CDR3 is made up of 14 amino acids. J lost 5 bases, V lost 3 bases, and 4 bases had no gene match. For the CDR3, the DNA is TGCGCCAGCAGCTCGGGACAGTTGAATGAAAAACTGTTTTTT. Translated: CASSSGQLNEKLFF.

CDR3 coding DNA: TGTGCCAGCAGCTTGGTGGAGGACCGAGCCTACGAGCAGTACTTC. It yields the protein CASSLVEDRAYEQYF. V gene TRBV7-8 combines with J gene TRBJ2-7; weak D call: TRBD2 (5 bases). The CDR3 extends over 15 amino acids. V was cut by 3 bases and J by 2 bases, with 14 bases left in between. Germline V lookup: CDR1 SGHVS, CDR2 FQNEAQ.

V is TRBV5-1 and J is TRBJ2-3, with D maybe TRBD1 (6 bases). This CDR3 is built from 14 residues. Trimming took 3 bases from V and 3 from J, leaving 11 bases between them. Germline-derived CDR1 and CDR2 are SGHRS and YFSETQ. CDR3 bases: TGCGCCAGCAGCTGGACAGATCCTACAGATACGCAGTATTTT. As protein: CASSWTDPTDTQYF.

CDR3 residues: CASIQGSRDTGELFF. CDR3 sequence (DNA): TGTGCCAGCATCCAAGGGTCCAGGGACACCGGGGAGCTGTTTTTT. The rearrangement links TRBV7-9 to TRBJ2-2, with a weak D call TRBD1 (5 bases). The V and J ends lost 7 bases and 3 bases respectively, with 15 bases between them. CDR3 size: 15 residues. Germline V lookup: CDR1 SEHNR, CDR2 FQNEAQ (reference sequence).

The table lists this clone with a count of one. DNA of the CDR3: TGCAGCGTTGTTTGGAGGAACACTGAAGCTTTCTTT. Amino acid sequence: CSVVWRNTEAFF. The genes are TRBV29-1 and TRBJ1-1; D unclear. This CDR3 is built from 12 residues. Trimming cost V 4 bases and J 1 base, with 7 bases left between them. The germline V gene encodes CDR1 SQVTM and CDR2 ANQGSEA.

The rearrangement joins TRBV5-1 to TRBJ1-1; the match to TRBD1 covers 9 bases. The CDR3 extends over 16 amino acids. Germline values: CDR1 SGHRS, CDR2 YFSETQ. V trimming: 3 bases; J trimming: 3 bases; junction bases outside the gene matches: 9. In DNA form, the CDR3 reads TGCGCCAGCAGCTCCACGACAGGGGGGTCGTACACTGAAGCTTTCTTT. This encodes CASSSTTGGSYTEAFF.

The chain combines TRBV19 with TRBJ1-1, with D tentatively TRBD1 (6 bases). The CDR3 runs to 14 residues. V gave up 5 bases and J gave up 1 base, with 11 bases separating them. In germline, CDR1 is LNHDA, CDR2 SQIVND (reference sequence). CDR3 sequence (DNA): TGTGCCAGTAGTCCACAGGGAGCGAACACTGAAGCTTTCTTT. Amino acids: CASSPQGANTEAFF. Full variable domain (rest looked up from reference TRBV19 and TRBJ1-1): DGGITQSPKYLFRKEGQNVTLSCEQNLNHDAMYWYRQDPGQGLRLIYYSQIVNDFQKGDIAEGYSVSREKKESFPLTVTSAQKNPTAFYLCASSPQGANTEAFFGQGTRLTVV.

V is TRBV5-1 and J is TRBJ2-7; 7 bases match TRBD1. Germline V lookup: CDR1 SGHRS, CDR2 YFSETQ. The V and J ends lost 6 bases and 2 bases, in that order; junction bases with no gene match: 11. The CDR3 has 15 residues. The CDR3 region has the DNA TGCGCCAGCAAGGAAAACCGGGACAGAACCTACGAGCAGTACTTC. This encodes CASKENRDRTYEQYF.

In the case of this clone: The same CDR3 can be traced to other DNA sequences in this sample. This chain's CDR3 is CASSGGGPTDTQYF. CDR3 nucleotides: TGTGCCAGCAGTGGGGGGGGCCCGACGGATACGCAGTATTTT. This rearrangement joins TRBV6-1 to TRBJ2-3, with a weak D call TRBD2 (7 bases). CDR3 length: 14 residues. The germline V gene encodes CDR1 MNHNS and CDR2 SASEGT. V was clipped by 4 bases and J by 6 bases, with 14 bases between them.

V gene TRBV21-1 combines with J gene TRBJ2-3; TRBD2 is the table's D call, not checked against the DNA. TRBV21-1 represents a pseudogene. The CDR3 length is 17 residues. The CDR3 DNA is TGTGCCAGCAGCAAAACCTCCGGGAGCGGGAGAACAGATACGCAGTATTTT. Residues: CASSKTSGSGRTDTQYF.

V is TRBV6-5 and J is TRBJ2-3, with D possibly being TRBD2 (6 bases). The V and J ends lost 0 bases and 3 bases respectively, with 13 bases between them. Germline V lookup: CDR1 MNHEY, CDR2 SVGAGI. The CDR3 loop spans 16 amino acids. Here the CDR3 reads CASSYSSGGGTDTQYF. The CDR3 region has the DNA TGTGCCAGCAGTTACTCGTCTGGGGGAGGAACAGATACGCAGTATTTT.

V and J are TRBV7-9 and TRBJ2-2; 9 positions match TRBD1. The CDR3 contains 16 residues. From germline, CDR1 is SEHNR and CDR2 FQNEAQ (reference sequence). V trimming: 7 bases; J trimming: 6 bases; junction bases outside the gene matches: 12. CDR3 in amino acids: CASTQSTGGSAGELFF. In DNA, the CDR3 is TGTGCCAGCACCCAAAGCACAGGGGGCAGTGCCGGGGAGCTGTTTTTT.

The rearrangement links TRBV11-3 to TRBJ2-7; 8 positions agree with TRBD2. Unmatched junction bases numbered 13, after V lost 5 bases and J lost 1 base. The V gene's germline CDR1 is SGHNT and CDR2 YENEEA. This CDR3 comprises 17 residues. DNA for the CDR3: TGTGCCAGCAGCCTCAACCCCGGGGCGGGAGGTTCCTACGAGCAGTACTTC. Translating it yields CASSLNPGAGGSYEQYF.

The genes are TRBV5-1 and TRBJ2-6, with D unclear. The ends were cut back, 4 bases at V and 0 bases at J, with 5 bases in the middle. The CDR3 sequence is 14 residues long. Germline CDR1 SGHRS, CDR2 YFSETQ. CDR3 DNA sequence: TGCGCCAGCAGCCCCCGCTCTGGGGCCAACGTCCTGACTTTC. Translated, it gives CASSPRSGANVLTF.

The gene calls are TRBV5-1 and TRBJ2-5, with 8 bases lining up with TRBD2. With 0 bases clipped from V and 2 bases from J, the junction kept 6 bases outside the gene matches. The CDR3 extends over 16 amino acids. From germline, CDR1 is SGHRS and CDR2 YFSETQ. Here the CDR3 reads CASSLEPAGEQETQYF. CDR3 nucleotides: TGCGCCAGCAGCTTGGAGCCAGCGGGAGAACAAGAGACCCAGTACTTC.

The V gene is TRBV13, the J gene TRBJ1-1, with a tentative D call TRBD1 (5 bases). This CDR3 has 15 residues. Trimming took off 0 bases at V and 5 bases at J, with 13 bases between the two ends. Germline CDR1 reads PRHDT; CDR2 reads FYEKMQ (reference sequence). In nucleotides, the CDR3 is TGTGCCAGCAGCTTAGGGTCAGCAGGGCCAACTGAAGCTTTCTTT. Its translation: CASSLGSAGPTEAFF.

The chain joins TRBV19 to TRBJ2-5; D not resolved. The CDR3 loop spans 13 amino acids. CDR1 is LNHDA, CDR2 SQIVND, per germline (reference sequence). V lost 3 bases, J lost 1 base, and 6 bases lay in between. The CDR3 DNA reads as TGTGCCAGTAGTATGCAGGCCCAAGAGACCCAGTACTTC. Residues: CASSMQAQETQYF.

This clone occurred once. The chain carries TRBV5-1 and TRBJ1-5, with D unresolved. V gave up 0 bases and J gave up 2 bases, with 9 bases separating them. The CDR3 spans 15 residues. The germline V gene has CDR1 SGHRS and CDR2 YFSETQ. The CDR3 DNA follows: TGCGCCAGCAGCTTGGGTGAGAGGGGCAATCAGCCCCAGCATTTT. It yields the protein CASSLGERGNQPQHF.

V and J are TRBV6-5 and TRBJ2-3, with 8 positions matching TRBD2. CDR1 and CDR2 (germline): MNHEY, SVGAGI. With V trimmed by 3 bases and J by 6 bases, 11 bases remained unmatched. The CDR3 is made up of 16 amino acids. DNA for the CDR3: TGTGCCAGCAGTTATTACGGGAGGGCCGAGTCGGATACGCAGTATTTT. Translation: CASSYYGRAESDTQYF.

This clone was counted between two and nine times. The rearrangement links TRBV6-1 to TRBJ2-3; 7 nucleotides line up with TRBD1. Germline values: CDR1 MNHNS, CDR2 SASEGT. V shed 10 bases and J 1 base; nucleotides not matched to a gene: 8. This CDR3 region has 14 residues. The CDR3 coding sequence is TGTGCCACCCAGACAGGGTCTGGCACAGATACGCAGTATTTT. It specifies CATQTGSGTDTQYF.

In DNA form, the CDR3 reads TGTGCCAGCAGCTTAGCGGAACAGGGCCCTAACACTGAAGCTTTCTTT. Translated, it gives CASSLAEQGPNTEAFF. The rearrangement joins TRBV13 to TRBJ1-1; D might be TRBD1 (6 bases). Trimming cost V 1 base and J 2 bases, with 14 bases left between them. This CDR3 comprises 16 residues. Germline CDR1 reads PRHDT; CDR2 reads FYEKMQ (reference sequence).

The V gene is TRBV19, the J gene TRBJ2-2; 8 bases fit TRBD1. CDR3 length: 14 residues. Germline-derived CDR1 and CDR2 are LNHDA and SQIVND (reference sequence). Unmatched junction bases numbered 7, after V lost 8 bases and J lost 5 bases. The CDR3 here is CASGQGLGTGELFF. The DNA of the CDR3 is TGTGCCAGTGGACAGGGCTTAGGAACCGGGGAGCTGTTTTTT.

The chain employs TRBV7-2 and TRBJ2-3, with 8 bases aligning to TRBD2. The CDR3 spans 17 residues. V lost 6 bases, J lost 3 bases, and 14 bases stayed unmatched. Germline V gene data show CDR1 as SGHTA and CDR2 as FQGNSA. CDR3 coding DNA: TGTGCCAGCAGACAAGCACCCGCGGGAGGCAATACAGATACGCAGTATTTT. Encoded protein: CASRQAPAGGNTDTQYF.

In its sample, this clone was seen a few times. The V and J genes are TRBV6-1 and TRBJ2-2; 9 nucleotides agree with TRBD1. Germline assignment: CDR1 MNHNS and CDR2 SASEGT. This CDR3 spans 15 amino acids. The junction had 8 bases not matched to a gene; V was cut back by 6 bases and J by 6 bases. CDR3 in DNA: TGTGCCAGCAGAGGTGGGACAGGGTTATCCGGGGAGCTGTTTTTT. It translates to CASRGGTGLSGELFF.

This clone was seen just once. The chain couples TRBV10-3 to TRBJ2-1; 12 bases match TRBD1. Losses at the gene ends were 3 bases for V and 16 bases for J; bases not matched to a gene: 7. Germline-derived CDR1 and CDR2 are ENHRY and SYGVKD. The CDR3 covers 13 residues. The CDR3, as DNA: TGTGCCATCAGTGAAGGGACAGGGGGCTTGGGCTTCTTC. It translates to CAISEGTGGLGFF.

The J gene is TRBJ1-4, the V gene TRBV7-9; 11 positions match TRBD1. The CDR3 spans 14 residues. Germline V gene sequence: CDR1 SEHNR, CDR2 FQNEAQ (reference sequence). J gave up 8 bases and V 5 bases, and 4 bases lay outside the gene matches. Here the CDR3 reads CASSPGTGGEKLFF. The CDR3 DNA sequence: TGTGCCAGCAGCCCCGGGACAGGGGGAGAAAAACTGTTTTTT.

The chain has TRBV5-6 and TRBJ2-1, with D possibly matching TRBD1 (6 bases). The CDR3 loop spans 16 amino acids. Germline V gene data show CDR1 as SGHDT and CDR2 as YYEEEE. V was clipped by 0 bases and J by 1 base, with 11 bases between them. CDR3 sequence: CASSLAGQGSYNEQFF. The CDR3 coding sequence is TGTGCCAGCAGCTTGGCCGGGCAGGGGTCCTACAATGAGCAGTTCTTC.

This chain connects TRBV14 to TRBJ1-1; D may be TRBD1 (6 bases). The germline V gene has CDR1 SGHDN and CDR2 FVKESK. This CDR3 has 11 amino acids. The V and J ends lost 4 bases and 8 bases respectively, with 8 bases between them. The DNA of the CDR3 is TGTGCCAGCAGCCGCGACAGGGAAGCTTTCTTT. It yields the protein CASSRDREAFF.

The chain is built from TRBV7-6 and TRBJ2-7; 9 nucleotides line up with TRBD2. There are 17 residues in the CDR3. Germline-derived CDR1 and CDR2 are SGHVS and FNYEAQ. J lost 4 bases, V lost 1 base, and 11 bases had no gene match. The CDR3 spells CASSLEAGISGGYEQYF. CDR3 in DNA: TGTGCCAGCAGCTTAGAGGCTGGGATAAGCGGGGGGTACGAGCAGTACTTC. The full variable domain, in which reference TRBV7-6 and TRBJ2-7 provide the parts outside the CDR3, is GAGVSQSPRYKVTKRGQDVALRCDPISGHVSLYWYRQALGQGPEFLTYFNYEAQQDKSGLPNDRFSAERPEGSISTLTIQRTEQRDSAMYRCASSLEAGISGGYEQYFGPGTRLTVT.

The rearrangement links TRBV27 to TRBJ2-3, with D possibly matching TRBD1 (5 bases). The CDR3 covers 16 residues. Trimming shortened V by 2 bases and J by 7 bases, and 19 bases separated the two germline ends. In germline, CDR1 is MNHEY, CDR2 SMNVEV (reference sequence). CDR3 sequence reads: CASSLVTDWGRYTQYF. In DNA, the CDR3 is TGTGCCAGCAGTTTAGTGACAGACTGGGGCAGGTATACGCAGTATTTT.

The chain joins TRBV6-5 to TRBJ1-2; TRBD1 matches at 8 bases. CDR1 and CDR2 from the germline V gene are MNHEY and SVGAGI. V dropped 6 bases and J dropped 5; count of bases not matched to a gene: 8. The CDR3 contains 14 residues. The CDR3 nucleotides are TGTGCCAGCAGCTCAGGGGGCAAGGGGTATGGCTACACCTTC. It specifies CASSSGGKGYGYTF.